This T cell receptor (beta chain) came from a study of blood T cell repertoires in COVID-19. The V gene's germline CDR1 is SGDLS and CDR2 YYNGEE. CDR3 size: 15 residues. The V gene lost 0 bases and the J gene lost 5 bases, with 9 bases spanning the gap. This clone appeared once. TCRdb's table, derived via immunoSEQ multiplex PCR, lists solely in-frame clones and lacks some. The table records over 350,000 clones, 88% of them present only once. The rearrangement joins TRBV9 to TRBJ1-6, with D tentatively TRBD1 (5 bases). This receptor was obtained from a woman aged 25 to 39 with acute COVID-19. Material: PBMCs or T cells enriched from blood (not recorded which). As DNA, the CDR3 is TGTGCCAGCAGCGTAGGGGGGGGTCATAATTCACCCCTCCACTTT. Protein sequence: CASSVGGGHNSPLHF.